This T cell receptor beta chain was retrieved from a study of T cell repertoires in cytomegalovirus infection. Looking at the study overall: Matching HLA type and CMV infection were both indicated by public TCR beta signatures. Broader study findings: CMV-specific TCR beta clonotypes restricted by HLA-C dominated the ex vivo response.

TCRdb used MiXCR to reprocess the reads, holding one entry per CDR3 protein. The sample has roughly 630,000 distinct CDR3 sequences, about 24% seen once. This CDR3 spans 15 amino acids. The germline gives CDR1 SGHVS, CDR2 FQNEAQ. A word on this clonotype: Its antigen is not known.

J is TRBJ2-2 and V is TRBV7-8, with a weak D call TRBD1 (5 bases). This receptor was obtained from a human donor in good health (CMV status not recorded). Some clones in this sample may be carry-over from other donors' samples. The sample comprised CD8+ T cells from PBMCs. CDR3 sequence: CAGGQGTAASGELFF. The CDR3 DNA is TGTGCTGGCGGCCAGGGAACTGCGGCTTCCGGGGAGCTGTTTTTT.